The sequence of this TCR beta chain was determined in a study of shared clonotypes between healthy human individuals. General study findings and limits: Estimated clonotype richness was generally higher in naive than memory subsets. Blood was the sole source, and tissue repertoires probably differ.

J gave up 4 bases and V 2 bases, and 6 bases lay outside the gene matches. This CDR3 has 15 residues. Germline V gene data show CDR1 as SGDLS and CDR2 as YYNGEE. On this clone itself: The target antigen is unknown.

Data came from immunoSEQ multiplex PCR; TCRdb stores just in-frame clones and leaves some out. The sample holds 850,000 to 1,100,000 clones, approximately 77% seen once. The receptor's source is a man aged 18 to 30 in good health. Some clones in this sample may be carry-over from other donors' samples. Source material: memory CD4+ T cells from PBMCs. This sample's subset: CD45RA-negative fraction. V is TRBV9 and J is TRBJ2-1; 7 bases agree with TRBD2. CDR3 sequence reads: CASSVLAELYNEQFF. In DNA, the CDR3 is TGTGCCAGCAGCGTTCTAGCGGAATTATACAATGAGCAGTTCTTC.